This T cell receptor (beta chain) was sequenced during a study of CD8 T cells in Susac syndrome. With random hexamers, about 0.5 to 1 ug RNA was reverse transcribed. Amplification of TCR beta CDR3 by immunoSEQ multiplex PCR spanned 54 Vbeta and 13 Jbeta. TCRdb independently ran MiXCR on the immunoSEQ multiplex PCR reads; one entry per CDR3 protein. The sample shows more than 90,000 distinct CDR3 sequences, around 94% of them seen only once. Purification of the CD8+ and CD4+ T cells relied on negative isolation, and TEMRA cells underwent FACS enrichment. The CDR3 length is 14 residues. Germline V lookup: CDR1 LGHNA, CDR2 YNFKEQ. V lost 3 bases and J lost 6; bases outside the gene matches: 6.

This clonotype was obtained from a human donor with multiple sclerosis. The gene calls are TRBV4-2 and TRBJ1-2, with 8 bases identical to TRBD1. Sequenced: CD4+ T cells from PBMCs. The CDR3 region is CASSQRKGQDGYTF. CDR3 DNA sequence: TGTGCCAGCAGCCAGCGGAAGGGACAGGATGGCTACACCTTC.